The rows below give T cell receptor beta chains drawn from one sample of a study of cytomegalovirus exposure and HLA in healthy donors. The data were produced by immunoSEQ multiplex PCR, yet TCRdb's version contains in-frame clones alone and is incomplete. Of some 180,000 clones listed, roughly 12% are singletons. Material for sequencing was PBMCs. The receptors derive from a man aged 45-65 years in good health and CMV-seropositive. CDR3s include the opening cysteine and the closing phenylalanine or tryptophan. The D gene is left open where the match is weak. Expanded clones are given a class, and other clones once, few, many or no size at all.

j_call d_call clone_size v_call cdr3_aa cdr3_nt
TRBJ2-5 . . TRBV7-2 CASSATPIQETQYF TGTGCCAGCAGCGCGACACCGATACAAGAGACCCAGTACTTC
TRBJ2-6 . few TRBV4-3 CASSQGIGAGKSSGANVLTF TGCGCCAGCAGCCAGGGGATAGGGGCAGGGAAAAGCTCTGGGGCCAACGTCCTGACTTTC
TRBJ1-5 TRBD1 few TRBV27 CASSLDREAQPQHF TGTGCCAGCAGTTTGGACAGGGAGGCTCAGCCCCAGCATTTT
TRBJ2-3 TRBD2 . TRBV14 CASSQVDRKSGGLTDTQYF TGTGCCAGCAGCCAAGTGGACAGAAAGAGCGGGGGGCTCACAGATACGCAGTATTTT
TRBJ1-2 TRBD1 few TRBV30 CARNLYRGHNYGYPF TGTGCCCGAAACCTTTACAGGGGGCACAACTATGGCTACCCCTTC
TRBJ2-2 TRBD1 few TRBV5-8 CASSPGQGHTGELFF TGTGCCAGCAGCCCGGGACAGGGGCACACCGGGGAGCTGTTTTTT
TRBJ1-1 . . TRBV5-1 CASRVDNAEAFF TGCGCCAGCAGGGTCGACAACGCTGAAGCTTTCTTT
TRBJ1-5 . few TRBV5-1 CASSLTAGGNQPQHF TGCGCCAGCAGCTTGACGGCAGGGGGCAATCAGCCCCAGCATTTT
TRBJ1-1 . . TRBV6-5 CASREGTPNTEAFF TGTGCCAGCAGAGAAGGGACACCTAACACTGAAGCTTTCTTT
TRBJ1-6 TRBD1 few TRBV7-9 CASSPRTGMGSPLHF TGTGCCAGCAGCCCCCGGACAGGGATGGGATCACCCCTCCACTTT
TRBJ1-2 . few TRBV7-2 CASSFAGGYGYTF TGTGCCAGCAGCTTCGCAGGAGGCTATGGCTACACCTTC
TRBJ1-2 . . TRBV2 CASSPVLGEEYGYTF TGTGCCAGCAGCCCTGTTCTAGGGGAAGAATATGGCTACACCTTC
TRBJ1-2 TRBD1 few TRBV7-2 CAGSSPDRNYGYTF TGTGCCGGCAGCTCACCGGACAGGAACTATGGCTACACCTTC
TRBJ1-1 . once TRBV9 CASSVGGGEAFF TGTGCCAGCAGCGTAGGGGGGGGAGAAGCTTTCTTT
TRBJ1-2 . few TRBV7-2 CASSSYYGYTF TGTGCCAGCAGCTCGTACTATGGCTACACCTTC
TRBJ2-1 TRBD1 . TRBV28 CASSLGTDNEQFF TGTGCCAGCAGTTTAGGGACAGACAATGAGCAGTTCTTC
TRBJ2-1 TRBD2 . TRBV4-2 CASSQDQLAGGPVRNEQFF TGTGCCAGCAGCCAAGATCAGCTAGCGGGGGGCCCCGTGAGGAATGAGCAGTTCTTC
TRBJ1-1 TRBD1 few TRBV5-4 CASSLTEGAGEAFF TGTGCCAGCAGCTTGACGGAGGGGGCGGGTGAAGCTTTCTTT
TRBJ2-3 TRBD1 . TRBV28 CASSDPGTGGPTDTQYF TGTGCCAGCAGTGACCCCGGGACAGGGGGTCCCACAGATACGCAGTATTTT
TRBJ1-1 TRBD1 few TRBV9 CASSGMGQMNTEAFF TGTGCCAGCAGCGGGATGGGACAGATGAACACTGAAGCTTTCTTT
TRBJ2-1 . few TRBV7-3 CASSLTAAFNEQFF TGTGCCAGCAGCTTAACGGCGGCGTTCAATGAGCAGTTCTTC
TRBJ2-4 . . TRBV5-4 CASIPSSSVKNIQYF TGTGCCAGCATCCCTTCGAGTAGCGTCAAAAACATTCAGTACTTC
TRBJ2-3 TRBD2 . TRBV7-6 CASSLGGAGGRGTDTQYF TGTGCCAGCAGCTTAGGAGGGGCGGGGGGGCGCGGCACAGATACGCAGTATTTT
TRBJ1-2 . few TRBV30 CAWNSDSKNGYTF TGTGCCTGGAATTCGGACAGTAAGAATGGCTACACCTTC
TRBJ2-2 . . TRBV6-5 CASSYRGLGTSRAVF TGTGCCAGCAGTTACAGAGGACTAGGGACATCGAGAGCTGTTTTT
TRBJ1-4 TRBD1 few TRBV2 CASNTRRTGNEKLFF TGTGCCAGCAATACCCGGCGGACAGGGAATGAAAAACTGTTTTTT
TRBJ2-4 TRBD2 few TRBV5-1 CASSFQSGGRDIQYF TGCGCCAGCAGCTTTCAGAGCGGGGGGAGAGACATTCAGTACTTC
TRBJ2-2 TRBD2 . TRBV30 CAWSVTSGAGTGELFF TGTGCCTGGAGTGTGACTAGCGGGGCGGGCACCGGGGAGCTGTTTTTT
TRBJ2-3 . few TRBV5-4 CASSIQGIRDTQYF TGTGCCAGCAGCATACAGGGTATTAGAGATACGCAGTATTTT
TRBJ2-1 TRBD2 . TRBV6-1 CASSSKRGGYNEQFF TGTGCCAGCAGTTCCAAGCGGGGGGGTTACAATGAGCAGTTCTTC
TRBJ2-2 TRBD1 . TRBV2 CASLRQGATGELFF TGTGCCAGCCTTCGACAGGGGGCAACCGGGGAGCTGTTTTTT
TRBJ1-2 TRBD1 few TRBV18 CASSLDRDYGYTF TGTGCCAGCTCACTGGACAGGGATTATGGCTACACCTTC
TRBJ2-1 TRBD2 few TRBV15 CATSRDSGGYNEQFF TGTGCCACCAGCAGAGATAGCGGGGGCTACAATGAGCAGTTCTTC
TRBJ2-5 TRBD2 few TRBV5-8 CASSFTPGLVQETQYF TGTGCCAGCAGCTTTACACCGGGACTAGTCCAAGAGACCCAGTACTTC
TRBJ1-5 TRBD1 . TRBV6-6 CASRGQLLGPQHF TGTGCCAGCAGGGGACAGCTCTTGGGGCCCCAGCATTTT
TRBJ1-1 . . TRBV4-3 CASSQDIGTEAFF TGCGCCAGCAGCCAAGACATCGGCACTGAAGCTTTCTTT
TRBJ1-1 . few TRBV29-1 CSVENDRREAFF TGCAGCGTTGAAAACGACAGGAGAGAAGCTTTCTTT
TRBJ1-1 . . TRBV6-5 CASRMAGSGPEAFF TGTGCCAGCCGGATGGCGGGGAGTGGTCCTGAAGCTTTCTTT
TRBJ1-1 . . TRBV4-3 CASSQAGRETEAFF TGCGCCAGCAGCCAAGCGGGGCGGGAGACTGAAGCTTTCTTT
TRBJ1-6 TRBD1 few TRBV27 CASSHWDRDNSPLHF TGTGCCAGCAGTCACTGGGACAGGGATAATTCACCCCTCCACTTT